The sequence of this T cell receptor (beta chain) was determined in a study of shared clonotypes between healthy human individuals. Measured with immunoSEQ multiplex PCR; TCRdb has only the in-frame clones, and not every one. Among over a million clones listed, 98% were seen once. With regard to this clone: No antigen is known for it.

Germline V gene data show CDR1 as MDHEN and CDR2 as SYDVKM. The CDR3 runs to 13 residues. Study-wide results and limits: Enrolling few donors narrowed the genetic and exposure-history diversity that was represented.

The chain has TRBV28 and TRBJ1-5; a weak D match, TRBD1 (6 bases). Sequencing was performed on naive CD4+ T cells sorted from blood. The subset here: CD45RA+ positively selected. The sequence was collected from a man younger than 45 in good health. CDR3 in DNA: TGTGCGGCGATGGGGGCAGGGAGGCAGCCCCAGCATTTT. Its translation is CAAMGAGRQPQHF.